These 10 T cell receptor beta chains were all obtained from the same sample, sequenced in a study of CD8+ T cells in alopecia areata. cDNA reverse transcribed from extracted RNA served as the sequencing template. Produced via immunoSEQ multiplex PCR; TCRdb's table is partial and in-frame only. The repertoire consists of about 150,000 clones, with approximately 53% occurring once and the leading ten covering just under 20%. This specimen consisted of CD8+ T cells sorted from blood, obtained at week 0. Receptors were obtained from a human donor with alopecia areata.

The gene calls are TRBV30 and TRBJ2-7; the D gene is possibly TRBD2 (5 bases). The V gene lost 2 bases and the J gene lost 7 bases, with 18 bases spanning the gap. The CDR3 is 14 residues long. The germline V gene has CDR1 GTSNPN and CDR2 SVGIG (reference sequence). The CDR3 bases are TGTGCCTGGAGTCCGGCAAGGAGCTGGAGGGAGCAGTACTTC. Residues: CAWSPARSWREQYF.

This chain connects TRBV27 to TRBJ2-1; possibly TRBD2 for D (6 bases). Germline V gene lookup returns CDR1 MNHEY and CDR2 SMNVEV (reference sequence). V was clipped by 3 bases and J by 2 bases, with 8 bases between them. The CDR3 covers 14 residues. The CDR3 here is CASSLGGTYNEQFF. CDR3 nucleotide sequence: TGTGCCAGCAGTTTGGGGGGAACCTACAATGAGCAGTTCTTC.

This clone was picked up a small number of times. This chain joins TRBV9 and TRBJ1-1, with no clear D. Germline V gives CDR1 SGDLS, CDR2 YYNGEE. The CDR3 covers 14 residues. Trimming shortened V by 0 bases and J by 2 bases, and 8 bases separated the two germline ends. The CDR3 reads CASSVERSNTEAFF. In DNA form, the CDR3 reads TGTGCCAGCAGCGTAGAGCGAAGCAACACTGAAGCTTTCTTT.

This clone has just one count. CDR3 region: CASSGNRESAEAFF. The CDR3 bases are TGTGCCAGCAGTGGAAACAGGGAGTCGGCTGAAGCTTTCTTT. The chain couples TRBV2 to TRBJ1-1; tentatively, D is TRBD1 (6 bases). The CDR3 runs to 14 residues. Germline loops: CDR1 SNHLY, CDR2 FYNNEI. Trimming pared 4 bases from V and 6 bases from J, leaving 15 bases between.

This clone was picked up a small number of times. The V call is TRBV29-1, the J call TRBJ2-2; D remains ambiguous. This CDR3 region has 12 residues. Germline V lookup: CDR1 SQVTM, CDR2 ANQGSEA. V lost 5 bases to trimming and J lost 2 bases, with 6 bases between them. CDR3 DNA: TGCAGCGTTTTCGGTAACACCGGGGAGCTGTTTTTT. It codes for CSVFGNTGELFF.

This clone was observed once. The chain is built from TRBV29-1 and TRBJ2-1; D remains unclear. This CDR3 is 13 amino acids long. Germline CDR1 SQVTM, CDR2 ANQGSEA. Deletions cut 3 bases from V and 0 bases from J, with 6 bases between. The DNA for the CDR3 is TGCAGCGTTGATTCCAGCTCCTACAATGAGCAGTTCTTC. Protein: CSVDSSSYNEQFF.

The rearrangement links TRBV5-6 to TRBJ1-6, with unresolved D. CDR3 length: 12 residues. Germline V CDR1 and CDR2: SGHDT, YYEEEE. Trimming pared 0 bases from V and 5 bases from J, leaving 0 bases between. The CDR3 coding sequence is TGTGCCAGCAGCTTGGATAATTCACCCCTCCACTTT. It is translated as CASSLDNSPLHF.

J is TRBJ2-5 and V is TRBV29-1, with D possibly TRBD2 on 6 matching bases. V was cut by 3 bases and J by 0 bases, with 11 bases left in between. Germline CDR1 is SQVTM and CDR2 is ANQGSEA. CDR3 length: 14 residues. The CDR3 reads CSVEGLANQETQYF. The CDR3 DNA reads as TGCAGCGTTGAGGGTCTAGCGAACCAAGAGACCCAGTACTTC. Variable domain in full (rest from reference TRBV29-1 and TRBJ2-5): SAVISQKPSRDICQRGTSLTIQCQVDSQVTMMFWYRQQPGQSLTLIATANQGSEATYESGFVIDKFPISRPNLTFSTLTVSNMSPEDSSIYLCSVEGLANQETQYFGPGTRLLVL.

V usage is TRBV7-8 and J usage is TRBJ1-4; D is uncertain. From germline, CDR1 is SGHVS and CDR2 FQNEAQ. This CDR3 comprises 15 residues. V dropped 5 bases and J dropped 1 base, with 11 bases sitting between them. CDR3 region: CASSETHGTNEKLFF. CDR3 sequence (DNA): TGTGCCAGCAGCGAAACGCACGGAACTAATGAAAAACTGTTTTTT.

The chain uses TRBV28 and TRBJ1-2; D not resolved. Germline CDR1 MDHEN, CDR2 SYDVKM. The CDR3 consists of 13 residues. With 6 bases removed from V and 6 bases from J, the gap between germline ends came to 14 bases. CDR3 DNA sequence: TGTGCCAGCAGCCACGGGTCCTCTCATGGCTACACCTTC. It translates to CASSHGSSHGYTF.